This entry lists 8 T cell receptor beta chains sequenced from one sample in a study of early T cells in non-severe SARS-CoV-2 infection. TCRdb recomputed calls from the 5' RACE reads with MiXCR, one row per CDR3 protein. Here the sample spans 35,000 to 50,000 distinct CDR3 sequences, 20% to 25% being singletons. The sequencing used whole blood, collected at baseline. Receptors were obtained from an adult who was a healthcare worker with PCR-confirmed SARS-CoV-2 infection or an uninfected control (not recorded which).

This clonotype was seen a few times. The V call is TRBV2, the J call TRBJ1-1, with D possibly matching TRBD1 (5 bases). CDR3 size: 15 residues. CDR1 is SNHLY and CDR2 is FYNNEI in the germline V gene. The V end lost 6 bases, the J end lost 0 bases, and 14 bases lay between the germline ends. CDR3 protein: CASRARTQMNTEAFF. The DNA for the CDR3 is TGTGCCAGCAGAGCTAGGACACAGATGAACACTGAAGCTTTCTTT.

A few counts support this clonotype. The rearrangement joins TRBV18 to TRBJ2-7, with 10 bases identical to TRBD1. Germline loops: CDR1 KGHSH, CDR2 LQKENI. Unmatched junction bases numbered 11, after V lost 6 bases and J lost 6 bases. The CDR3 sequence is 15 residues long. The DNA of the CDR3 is TGTGCCAGCTCGCCGCTCCGGGACAGGGGTACCGAGCAGTACTTC. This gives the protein CASSPLRDRGTEQYF.

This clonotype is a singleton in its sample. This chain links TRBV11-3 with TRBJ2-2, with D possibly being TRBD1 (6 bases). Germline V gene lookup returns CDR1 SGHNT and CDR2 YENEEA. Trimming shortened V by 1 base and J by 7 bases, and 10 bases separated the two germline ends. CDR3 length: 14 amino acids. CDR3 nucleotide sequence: TGTGCCAGCAGCTTAGGGACAGCTGACGGGGAGCTGTTTTTT. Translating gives CASSLGTADGELFF.

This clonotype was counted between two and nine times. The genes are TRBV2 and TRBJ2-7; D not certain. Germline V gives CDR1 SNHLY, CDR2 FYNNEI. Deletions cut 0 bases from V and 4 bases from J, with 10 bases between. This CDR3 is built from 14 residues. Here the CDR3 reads CASSEARSLYEQYF. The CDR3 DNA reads TGTGCCAGCAGTGAAGCTAGATCCCTTTACGAGCAGTACTTC.

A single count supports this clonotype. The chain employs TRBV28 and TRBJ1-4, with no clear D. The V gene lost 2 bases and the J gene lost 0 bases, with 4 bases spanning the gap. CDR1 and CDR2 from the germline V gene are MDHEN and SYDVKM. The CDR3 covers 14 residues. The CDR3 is CASSLRSTNEKLFF. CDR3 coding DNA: TGTGCCAGCAGTTTACGGTCAACTAATGAAAAACTGTTTTTT.

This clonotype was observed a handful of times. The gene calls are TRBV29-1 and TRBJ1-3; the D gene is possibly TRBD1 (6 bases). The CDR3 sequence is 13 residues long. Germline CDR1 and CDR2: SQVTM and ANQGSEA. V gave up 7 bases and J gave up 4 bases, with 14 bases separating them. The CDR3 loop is CSARGGRGNTIYF. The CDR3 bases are TGCAGCGCTCGAGGGGGGCGCGGAAACACCATATATTTT.

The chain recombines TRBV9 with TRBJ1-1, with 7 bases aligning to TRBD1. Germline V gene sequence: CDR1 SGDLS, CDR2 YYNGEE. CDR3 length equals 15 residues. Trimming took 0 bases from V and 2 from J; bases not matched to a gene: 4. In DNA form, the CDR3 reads TGTGCCAGCAGCGTAGAGAGACAGGGAAACACTGAAGCTTTCTTT. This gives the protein CASSVERQGNTEAFF. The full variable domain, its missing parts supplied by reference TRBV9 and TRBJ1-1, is DSGVTQTPKHLITATGQRVTLRCSPRSGDLSVYWYQQSLDQGLQFLIQYYNGEERAKGNILERFSAQQFPDLHSELNLSSLELGDSALYFCASSVERQGNTEAFFGQGTRLTVV.

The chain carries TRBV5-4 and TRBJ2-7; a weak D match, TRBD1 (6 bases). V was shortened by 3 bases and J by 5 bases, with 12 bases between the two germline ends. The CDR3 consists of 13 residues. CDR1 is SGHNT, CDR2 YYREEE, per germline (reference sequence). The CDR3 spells CASSSDSYHEQYF. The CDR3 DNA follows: TGTGCCAGCAGCTCGGACAGTTACCACGAGCAGTACTTC.